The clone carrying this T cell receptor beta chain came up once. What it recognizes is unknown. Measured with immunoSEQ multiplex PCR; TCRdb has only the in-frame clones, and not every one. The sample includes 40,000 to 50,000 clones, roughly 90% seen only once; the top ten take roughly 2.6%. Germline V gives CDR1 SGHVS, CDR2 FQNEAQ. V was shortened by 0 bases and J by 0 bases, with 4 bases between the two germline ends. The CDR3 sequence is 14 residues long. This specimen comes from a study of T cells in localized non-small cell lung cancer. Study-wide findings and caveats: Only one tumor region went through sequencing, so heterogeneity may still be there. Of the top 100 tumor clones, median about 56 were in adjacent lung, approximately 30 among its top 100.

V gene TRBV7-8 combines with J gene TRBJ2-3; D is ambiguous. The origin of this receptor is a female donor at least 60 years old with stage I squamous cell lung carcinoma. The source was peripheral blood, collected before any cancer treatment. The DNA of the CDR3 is TGTGCCAGCAGCTTAGCTACTAGCACAGATACGCAGTATTTT. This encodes CASSLATSTDTQYF.